The T cell receptor beta chain described here comes from a study of cytomegalovirus exposure and HLA in healthy donors (dated by TCRdb to 2015 to 2018). Looking at the study overall: In an earlier analysis of 550 to 750 of the donors, approximately 260 Gb of sequence data and 120 million or so unique TCR beta sequences from about 179 million T cells were reported. About 300 gigabases of sequencing data and around 85 million unique TCR sequences made up an early release that covered about 640 HLA-typed donors. The genetic ancestry cluster associated with self-reported Caucasian donors included about four fifths of the roughly 400 genotyped donors. The aim of the study was to test whether cataloging public T cell receptors could identify signatures of past pathogen exposure. The T cell repertoires of around 730 subjects were profiled by immunosequencing and related to cytomegalovirus serostatus. Along with the approximately 700-subject first cohort, a separate validation cohort of over 90 different subjects was used. To predict cytomegalovirus infection status, the study combined high-throughput TCR immunosequencing, statistical association of individual TCRs with disease status, and machine learning. In a later analysis, previously published TCR beta repertoires from several hundred donors were re-analyzed and high-resolution HLA genotyping was added so that TCR occurrence patterns could be studied. Rather than using new phenotypic data, the later analysis identified candidate immune exposures from TCR beta sequences and from how often those sequences occurred across donors. An earlier analysis of approximately 580 of the donors used high-throughput TCR beta sequencing to judge whether each TCR beta V gene segment behaved as functional or pseudogenic. Donor age, sex, ethnicity and CMV serostatus were collected together with the repertoire data. In a later genetic analysis, genome-wide SNP genotypes for about 60% of the 666 donors were used, and that subset was treated as a discovery cohort. Every discovery cohort repertoire had been produced on one sequencing platform. Class I and class II HLA loci were covered by the typing at four-digit resolution. The number of donors typed differed by locus, with roughly 620-630 for A, B, C, DRB1 and DQB1, 522 for DQA1, over 600 for DPA1, and roughly 450 for DPB1. Four to six DR-DQ haplotypes were handled as single units for association and clustering, since linkage in the cohort was strong. Across some 400 genotyped donors of the cohort, an average of about 240,000 unique TCR beta nucleotide sequences per donor were sequenced, and approximately 19% of those sequences were non-productive. Summary of the overall study and its limitations: Strong co-occurrence of HLA alleles, especially DR and DQ, made assigning TCR associations to individual alleles difficult. Sequencing depth was assumed to be roughly uniform across donors in the presence/absence analyses, though that assumption may not hold. A few of the identified cytomegalovirus-associated TCR beta chains were confirmed in vitro to be specific for cytomegalovirus antigens. An association between a missense DCLRE1C variant and V-gene and J-gene trimming of TCR beta chains was found in a later genetic analysis and replicated in an independent cohort. In an earlier analysis of about 550 of the donors, most TCR beta V segments were observed in productive rearrangements about 87% or about 30% of the time, broadly matching IMGT annotations. Linkage disequilibrium might explain the correlated functional status among segregating V segments, but an unknown experimental factor could not be ruled out. A later analysis found that TCR association rates varied across HLA loci, with DRB1 alleles showing the most associated TCRs and HLA-C alleles the fewest. The authors suggested that the approach could potentially be extended to other disease states and immunological phenotypes. Most TCR sequences were seen in very few donors, while some public TCRs were found in many individuals. Specific HLA alleles were associated with over 15,000 TCR beta sequences at a false discovery rate of 0.05 in a later analysis. In a later analysis, several top co-occurrence clusters were reported to appear linked to parvovirus B19, influenza, CMV and Epstein-Barr virus. Compared with equally common non-associated chains, HLA-associated TCR beta chains in a later analysis were more clonally expanded and had lower generation probabilities. Because HLA typing was missing for some donors at each locus, association tests included only the typed subset. In a later genetic analysis, fewer N-insertions in productive TCRs were reported among donors in an Asian-associated ancestry cluster than the approximately 710-donor mean. Over 15 rarely observed V segments, including chromosome 9 orphons, were excluded from the earlier analysis of several hundred of the donors because counts were too low. A further reported finding was that TCR beta sequences accurately predicted the HLA-A and HLA-B alleles for most subjects in the first cohort. The 87-base-pair reads could not distinguish some IMGT-functional V segments, including TRBV6-2 and TRBV6-3, so those segments were excluded. A group of highly shared sequence variants was considered likely to be a technical artifact of the sequencing pipeline. Only TCR beta chains were sequenced in this cohort, and the absence of alpha or paired-chain data limited detectable features. Cytomegalovirus status was reported to be diagnosed by the classifier with high specificity and sensitivity in both the original and validation cohorts. The study gave a list of 150 to 200 TCR beta chains associated with cytomegalovirus. Most CMV-associated TCR beta chains appeared to be HLA-restricted in a later analysis, and the HLA associations seemed to be driven largely by CMV exposure. For the cohort, immune exposure information was limited to CMV serostatus.

Receptor amplification or capture employed the immunoSEQ multiplex PCR assay. The multiplex PCR relied on a mix of 60 forward primers for TCR Vbeta segments and 13 reverse primers for TCR Jbeta segments. A multiplex PCR assay on genomic DNA amplified the CDR3 region of rearranged TCR beta genes. The amplified TCR beta libraries were sequenced on the Illumina HiSeq System as 87-base-pair reads. In the paper's pipeline: A later analysis tallied some 79 million unique TCR beta chains across the 600 to 700 repertoires, and about 12 million of those chains were shared by two or more donors. A nearest-neighbor algorithm error-corrected the raw reads and collapsed the reads into unique sequences, merging closely related sequences to remove PCR and sequencing errors. To assign V, D and J gene segments, CDR3 sequences were aligned to IMGT reference sequences. For a sequence to be retained, a match of at least six nucleotides to both a V gene segment and a J gene segment was required. A rearrangement counted as productive if the CDR3 had no stop codons and remained in frame with V and J, and every other rearrangement counted as non-productive. CDR3 was defined by IMGT convention, running from the second conserved V-encoded cysteine to the conserved J-encoded phenylalanine. The earlier analysis of 500 to 750 of the donors excluded any sequence lacking an unambiguous match to a single V gene segment. In an earlier analysis of 587 of the donors, a V segment was called functional when productive rearrangements were above 56.7%, and segregating when the standard deviation between donors exceeded 5%. To diagnose cytomegalovirus status from the catalog of TCR beta chain sequences, a statistical classification framework was built. A later analysis assigned V and J genes by comparing TCR nucleotide sequences with IMGT/GENE-DB human TR gene sequences. A later analysis assigned CDR3 sequences and most-parsimonious VDJ recombination scenarios with the TCRdist pipeline. In a later analysis, each TCR beta chain was defined by its CDR3 amino acid sequence together with its V-gene family, and reads lacking a unique V-gene family were excluded. In a later analysis, several hundred highly shared, low-generation-probability nucleotide sequences were removed to address suspected cross-contamination and a sequencing artifact. In a later analysis, a clonal expansion index for each public chain was calculated from normalized within-repertoire ranks of inferred template counts. Generation probabilities in a later analysis came from a VDJ recombination model fitted to out-of-frame rearrangements, and those results were checked against IGoR. Hypergeometric tests were used in a later analysis to score TCR-TCR, TCR-HLA and TCR-CMV co-occurrence, with a repertoire-size bias correction applied to the TCR pairs. False discovery rates were estimated in a later analysis by permuting HLA or CMV assignments 20 times. In a later analysis, co-occurring TCRs were grouped using DBSCAN, with TCRdist sequence similarity added in when clustering inside HLA-allele-positive subsets. Co-occurrence clustering excluded repertoires with fewer than 30,000 or more than 120,000 public chains, plus five with anomalous nucleotide sharing. This immuneACCESS table, as held by TCRdb, lists in-frame sequences with V and J called but not all clones. Of the missing ones, under half trace to an unresolved V gene in checked studies; the others have no known cause. That table is the source of V, J and clone size, and D and trimming were worked out from the DNA. In all, the sample holds over 200,000 clones, and under 70% of those were seen once. The leading ten clones occupy about 3% of the sample.

Trimming leaves V shorter by 2 bases and J shorter by 5 bases, with the junction holding 5 bases beyond the gene matches. Reading the germline V gene gives CDR1 SGHRS and CDR2 YFSETQ. The CDR3 contains 14 residues, cysteine and phenylalanine counted. Only the CDR3 DNA is retained, 42 bases long and in frame from the first base. To note about this clone: Its antigen is still unknown. No base-level quality is on record; no much larger clone is a single base apart.

The cohort was made up of approximately 670 healthy bone marrow donors. Cohort members were all nominally healthy when sampled, although unrecorded immune exposures were likely present. The donor was CMV seropositive and belonged to the group of 250 to 300 seropositive cohort members. A peripheral blood sample was collected from each donor, and TCR beta sequencing was performed on peripheral blood mononuclear cells. The Qiagen DNeasy Blood Extraction Kit was used to extract genomic DNA from the blood cell samples. The sample taken for sequencing was PBMCs. The receptor was isolated from a man aged 35-49 years in good health and CMV-seropositive. The chain is made from TRBV5-1 and TRBJ2-3; 7 nucleotides in the junction match TRBD1. Read as DNA, the sequence is TGCGCCAGCAGCTTTACAGGGGTTAGAGATACGCAGTATTTT. The encoded protein is CASSFTGVRDTQYF.